This T cell receptor (beta chain) was sequenced in a study of cytomegalovirus exposure and HLA in healthy donors. The overall study: Unique TCR beta sequences numbering about 100 million came from about 180 million T cells in an earlier analysis. Study results and limitations: Later analysis identified over 15,000 TCR beta sequences associated with HLA alleles, using a false discovery rate threshold of 0.05.

The PCR made use of 60 Vbeta and 13 Jbeta primers. Produced via immunoSEQ multiplex PCR; TCRdb's table is partial and in-frame only. In the table there are over 120,000 clones, 70% to 85% of which are singletons. As regards this clone: Antigen specificity is unknown.

The CDR3 loop spans 20 amino acids. Per germline, CDR1 MNHNS and CDR2 SASEGT. Deletions cut 2 bases from V and 7 bases from J, with 30 bases between. When sampled, the donors appeared nominally healthy, though they likely had unrecorded immune exposures. Input material: PBMCs. The rearrangement links TRBV6-1 to TRBJ2-1; possibly TRBD2 for D (10 bases). The sequence was obtained from a woman aged 55-69 years in good health and CMV-seropositive. The CDR3 loop is CASSESVGTGKLAGVNEQFF. DNA of the CDR3: TGTGCCAGCAGTGAAAGTGTCGGGACAGGGAAGCTAGCGGGAGTTAATGAGCAGTTCTTC.